The 22 T cell receptor beta chains in this list originate from one sample, sequenced in a study of long-term antiretroviral therapy in people with HIV. This was the immunoSEQ v3.0 assay at survey level. Data came from immunoSEQ multiplex PCR; TCRdb stores just in-frame clones and leaves some out. The top ten hold over 2% of the sample, which has 25,000 to 40,000 clones, roughly 96% seen once. The starting material was unsorted PBMCs, obtained roughly 6.4 years after starting antiretroviral therapy. These receptors originate from a man aged 25-45 years with HIV.

CDR3 amino acids: CASSPFLRTATSGELFF. The CDR3, as DNA: TGTGCCAGCTCACCATTTCTGAGGACAGCAACCTCCGGGGAGCTGTTTTTT. The chain carries TRBV18 and TRBJ2-2; possible D gene TRBD1, 6 bases. Germline CDR1 reads KGHSH; CDR2 reads LQKENI. The germline V and J ends were trimmed by 2 bases and 6 bases, with 19 bases remaining between them. The CDR3 length is 17 residues.

The chain is built from TRBV4-2 and TRBJ1-1; no reliable D call. Trimming took 2 bases from V and 3 from J, leaving 10 bases between them. This CDR3 comprises 14 residues. Germline CDR1 reads LGHNA; CDR2 reads YNFKEQ. CDR3 coding DNA: TGTGCCAGCAGCCAATCGTTATGGGACACTGAAGCTTTCTTT. Its protein is CASSQSLWDTEAFF.

This rearrangement joins TRBV6-6 to TRBJ1-5; possible D gene TRBD1, 5 bases. The CDR3 length is 13 residues. Trimming shortened V by 4 bases and J by 9 bases, and 13 bases separated the two germline ends. Germline values: CDR1 MNHNY, CDR2 SVGAGI (reference sequence). The CDR3 sequence is CASSWGQGSPQHF. The DNA of the CDR3 is TGTGCCAGCAGTTGGGGCCAGGGTTCGCCCCAGCATTTT.

The rearrangement uses TRBV7-2 and TRBJ2-7, with TRBD2 matching 13 bases. Germline V gene data show CDR1 as SGHTA and CDR2 as FQGNSA. The J segment lost 4 bases and the V segment lost 2 bases, leaving 11 bases of the junction unmatched. This CDR3 spans 18 amino acids. The CDR3 is CASSLSGTSGITRYEQYF. The CDR3 region has the DNA TGTGCCAGCAGCTTAAGCGGGACTAGCGGGATAACGCGGTACGAGCAGTACTTC.

The chain recombines TRBV7-8 with TRBJ1-1; D possibly corresponds to TRBD1 (5 bases). V lost 1 base and J lost 1, with 13 bases in between. In germline, CDR1 is SGHVS, CDR2 FQNEAQ. This CDR3 contains 16 residues. The CDR3 sequence is CASSLVNRGTNTEAFF. The CDR3 DNA follows: TGTGCCAGCAGCTTAGTTAATAGGGGAACGAACACTGAAGCTTTCTTT.

The V and J genes are TRBV6-4 and TRBJ1-5, with 8 bases identical to TRBD1. The length of the CDR3 is 15 residues. Germline V gene sequence: CDR1 MRHNA, CDR2 SNTAGT. V gave up 2 bases and J gave up 7 bases; unmatched junction bases: 7. CDR3 bases: TGTGCCAGCAGTGACCAGGGGGCTGGCCACCAGCCCCAGCATTTT. This codes for CASSDQGAGHQPQHF.

The chain has TRBV5-1 and TRBJ2-4; no firm D call. The V gene lost 0 bases and the J gene lost 8 bases, with 15 bases spanning the gap. Germline V gene data show CDR1 as SGHRS and CDR2 as YFSETQ. This CDR3 is built from 15 residues. The CDR3 DNA sequence: TGCGCCAGCAGCTTGGGGGCAGTTAGGGTGGACATTCAGTACTTC. Translated, it gives CASSLGAVRVDIQYF.

This sequence joins TRBV9 and TRBJ2-2; D may be TRBD1 (5 bases). CDR1 is SGDLS and CDR2 is YYNGEE in the germline V gene. Trimming stripped 4 bases from V and 9 bases from J, with 19 bases between. CDR3 length: 15 residues. CDR3 sequence reads: CASSPRVGVLRELFF. DNA for the CDR3: TGTGCCAGCAGCCCCCGTGTAGGGGTGCTTAGGGAGCTGTTTTTT. The full variable domain, its missing parts supplied by reference TRBV9 and TRBJ2-2, is DSGVTQTPKHLITATGQRVTLRCSPRSGDLSVYWYQQSLDQGLQFLIQYYNGEERAKGNILERFSAQQFPDLHSELNLSSLELGDSALYFCASSPRVGVLRELFFGEGSRLTVL.

V and J are TRBV4-2 and TRBJ2-7, with D possibly being TRBD1 (6 bases). V was clipped by 3 bases and J by 5 bases, with 20 bases between them. The CDR3 totals 16 residues. From germline, CDR1 is LGHNA and CDR2 YNFKEQ. The CDR3 region is CASSQLYREVLDEQYF. The CDR3 coding sequence is TGTGCCAGCAGCCAGCTTTACAGGGAAGTTTTGGACGAGCAGTACTTC.

V usage is TRBV6-4 and J usage is TRBJ2-3, with D hard to call. V lost 6 bases, J lost 4 bases, and 11 bases lay in between. This CDR3 has 13 amino acids. The germline V gene encodes CDR1 MRHNA and CDR2 SNTAGT. The CDR3 is CASSFRDADTQYF. The CDR3 bases are TGTGCCAGCAGCTTCCGAGACGCAGATACGCAGTATTTT.

The chain couples TRBV6-6 to TRBJ1-5, with D uncertain. Trimming left V 5 bases short and J 4 bases short, with 3 bases between. This CDR3 region has 11 residues. In germline, CDR1 is MNHNY, CDR2 SVGAGI (reference sequence). CDR3 protein: CASSTNQPQHF. The DNA of the CDR3 is TGTGCCAGCAGTACTAATCAGCCCCAGCATTTT.

The V gene is TRBV10-3, the J gene TRBJ1-2; no reliable D call. CDR3 length equals 17 residues. V lost 6 bases and J lost 5, with 25 bases in between. Per germline, CDR1 ENHRY and CDR2 SYGVKD. This CDR3 reads CAISAQSGPWPKYGYTF. CDR3 DNA sequence: TGTGCCATCAGCGCCCAGTCTGGTCCATGGCCGAAGTATGGCTACACCTTC.

The chain uses TRBV11-2 and TRBJ2-5, with a tentative D call TRBD2 (5 bases). CDR3 size: 16 residues. Germline CDR1 SGHAT, CDR2 FQNNGV. V lost 4 bases and J 3 bases, leaving 18 bases between the germline ends. In DNA form, the CDR3 reads TGTGCCAGCAGCTCCTTCGGGAATCCGAAAGAAGAGACCCAGTACTTC. Amino acid sequence: CASSSFGNPKEETQYF. Full variable domain (outside the CDR3, taken from reference TRBV11-2 and TRBJ2-5): EAGVAQSPRYKIIEKRQSVAFWCNPISGHATLYWYQQILGQGPKLLIQFQNNGVVDDSQLPKDRFSAERLKGVDSTLKIQPAKLEDSAVYLCASSSFGNPKEETQYFGPGTRLLVL.

The chain carries TRBV4-1 and TRBJ2-3, with 10 bases fitting TRBD2. V lost 0 bases to trimming and J lost 8 bases; unmatched junction nucleotides: 8. Per germline, CDR1 MGHRA and CDR2 YSYEKL. The CDR3 runs 16 residues. The chain's CDR3 is CASSQDAAGGQGTQYF. In DNA, the CDR3 is TGCGCCAGCAGCCAAGATGCAGCGGGGGGGCAGGGTACGCAGTATTTT.

J is TRBJ2-7 and V is TRBV7-9, with D hard to call. The germline V gene encodes CDR1 SEHNR and CDR2 FQNEAQ (reference sequence). Trimming took off 5 bases at V and 6 bases at J, with 11 bases between the two ends. The CDR3 runs 12 residues. CDR3 loop: CASSQPQAEQYF. CDR3 coding DNA: TGTGCCAGCAGCCAACCCCAGGCCGAGCAGTACTTC. Drawing the rest from reference TRBV7-9 and TRBJ2-7, the complete variable domain is DTGVSQNPRHKITKRGQNVTFRCDPISEHNRLYWYRQTLGQGPEFLTYFQNEAQLEKSRLLSDRFSAERPKGSFSTLEIQRTEQGDSAMYLCASSQPQAEQYFGPGTRLTVT.

The V call is TRBV15, the J call TRBJ2-7, with D unresolved. Per germline, CDR1 LNHNV and CDR2 YYDKDF (reference sequence). The CDR3 is 14 amino acids. Trimming pared 5 bases from V and 3 bases from J, leaving 14 bases between. This chain's CDR3 is CATSEGPTDYEQYF. In nucleotides, the CDR3 is TGTGCCACCAGCGAAGGTCCCACCGACTACGAGCAGTACTTC.

This clone was seen only once. This chain joins TRBV5-4 and TRBJ1-2; no definite D call. The CDR3 is 13 residues long. CDR1 and CDR2 from the germline V gene are SGHNT and YYREEE (reference sequence). V was clipped by 0 bases and J by 1 base, with 4 bases between them. In DNA form, the CDR3 reads TGTGCCAGCAGCTTGGCAGTTAACTATGGCTACACCTTC. Its protein product is CASSLAVNYGYTF.

The rearrangement links TRBV27 to TRBJ1-1; a possible D gene is TRBD1 (5 bases). Germline lookup yields CDR1 MNHEY and CDR2 SMNVEV (reference sequence). Trimming stripped 5 bases from V and 7 bases from J, with 14 bases between. The CDR3 consists of 13 residues. The CDR3 bases are TGTGCCAGCAGTCGGTCAGGGCCGGATGAAGCTTTCTTT. Translated: CASSRSGPDEAFF.

The J gene is TRBJ2-1, the V gene TRBV4-2; TRBD2 agrees at 13 bases. V was pared by 3 bases and J by 8 bases, with 10 bases of the junction left unmatched. The CDR3 has 17 residues. Germline V gene sequence: CDR1 LGHNA, CDR2 YNFKEQ. CDR3 coding DNA: TGTGCCAGCAGCCAGTTACTAGCGGGAGGGCCGGGCGATGAGCAGTTCTTC. This encodes CASSQLLAGGPGDEQFF.

This chain joins TRBV6-1 and TRBJ2-1, with 8 bases fitting TRBD2. CDR3 length: 17 residues. The V gene end was trimmed by 1 base and the J gene end by 4 bases; junction bases not matched to a gene: 9. CDR1 and CDR2 (germline): MNHNS, SASEGT. The CDR3 nucleotides read TGTGCCAGCAGTGAAGGGCCAGCGGGAGACCTATACAATGAGCAGTTCTTC. As protein: CASSEGPAGDLYNEQFF.

The J gene is TRBJ1-3, the V gene TRBV25-1, with D unresolved. This CDR3 is built from 14 residues. Trimming cost V 4 bases and J 0 bases, with 7 bases left between them. From germline, CDR1 is MGHDK and CDR2 SYGVNS. CDR3 in amino acids: CASSGGASGNTIYF. The CDR3 DNA follows: TGTGCCAGCAGTGGAGGTGCCTCTGGAAACACCATATATTTT.

The genes are TRBV7-9 and TRBJ1-1; the match to TRBD1 covers 9 bases. The V segment lost 5 bases and the J segment 1 base; nucleotides outside the gene matches: 11. Germline loops: CDR1 SEHNR, CDR2 FQNEAQ (reference sequence). The CDR3 runs to 17 residues. CDR3 DNA sequence: TGTGCCAGCAGCACTCCCGGGACAGGGCGGACGAACACTGAAGCTTTCTTT. The encoded protein is CASSTPGTGRTNTEAFF.